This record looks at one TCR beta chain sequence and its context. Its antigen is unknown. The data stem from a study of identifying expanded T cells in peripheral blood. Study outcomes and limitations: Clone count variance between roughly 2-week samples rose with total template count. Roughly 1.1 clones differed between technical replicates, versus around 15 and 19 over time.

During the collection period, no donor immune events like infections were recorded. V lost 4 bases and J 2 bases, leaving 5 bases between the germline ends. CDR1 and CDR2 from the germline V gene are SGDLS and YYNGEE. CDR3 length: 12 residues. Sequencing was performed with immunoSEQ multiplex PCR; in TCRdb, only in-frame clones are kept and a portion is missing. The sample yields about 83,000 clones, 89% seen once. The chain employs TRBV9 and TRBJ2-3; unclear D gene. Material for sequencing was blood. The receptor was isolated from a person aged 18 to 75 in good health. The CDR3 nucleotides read TGTGCCAGCAGCTTATCCACAGATACGCAGTATTTT. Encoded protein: CASSLSTDTQYF. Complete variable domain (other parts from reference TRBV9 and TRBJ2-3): DSGVTQTPKHLITATGQRVTLRCSPRSGDLSVYWYQQSLDQGLQFLIQYYNGEERAKGNILERFSAQQFPDLHSELNLSSLELGDSALYFCASSLSTDTQYFGPGTRLTVL.